The source of this T cell receptor (beta chain) is a study of patients and donors after allogeneic stem cell transplantation. TCRdb used MiXCR to reprocess the RT-PCR reads, holding one entry per CDR3 protein. Among 400,000 to 450,000 distinct CDR3 sequences listed, approximately 16% were seen once. Sequencing was carried out using blood, either unsorted or a sorted T cell fraction (not recorded which). This receptor was identified in a human donor who was either an allogeneic HSCT recipient or a stem cell or donor lymphocyte infusion donor (not recorded which). It is not recorded whose cells these are; they may come from a transplant donor.

CDR3 bases: TGTGCCAGCAGTTACTCGCGGCGGGAGTATGAGCAGTTCTTC. Its protein is CASSYSRREYEQFF. The chain employs TRBV6-5 and TRBJ2-1; 7 nucleotides line up with TRBD2. The J segment lost 8 bases and the V segment lost 0 bases, leaving 4 bases of the junction unmatched. CDR3 length: 14 amino acids. The germline V gene has CDR1 MNHEY and CDR2 SVGAGI.